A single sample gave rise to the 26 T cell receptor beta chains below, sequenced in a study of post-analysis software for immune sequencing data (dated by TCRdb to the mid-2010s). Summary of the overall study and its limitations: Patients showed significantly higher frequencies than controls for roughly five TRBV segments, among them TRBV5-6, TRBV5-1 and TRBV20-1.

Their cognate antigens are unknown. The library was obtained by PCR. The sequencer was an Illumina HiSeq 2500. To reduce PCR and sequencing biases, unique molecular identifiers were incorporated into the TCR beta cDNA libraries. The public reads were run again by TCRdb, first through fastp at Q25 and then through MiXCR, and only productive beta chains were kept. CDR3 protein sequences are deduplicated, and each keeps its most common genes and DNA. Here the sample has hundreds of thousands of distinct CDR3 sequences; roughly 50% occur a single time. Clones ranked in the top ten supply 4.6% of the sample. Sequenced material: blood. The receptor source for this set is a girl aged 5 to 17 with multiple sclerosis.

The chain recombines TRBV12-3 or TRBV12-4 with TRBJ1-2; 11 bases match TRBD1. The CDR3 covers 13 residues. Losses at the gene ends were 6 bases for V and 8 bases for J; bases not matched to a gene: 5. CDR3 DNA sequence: TGTGCCAGCAGAAGGGACAGGGGGAAGGGCTACACCTTC. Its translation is CASRRDRGKGYTF.

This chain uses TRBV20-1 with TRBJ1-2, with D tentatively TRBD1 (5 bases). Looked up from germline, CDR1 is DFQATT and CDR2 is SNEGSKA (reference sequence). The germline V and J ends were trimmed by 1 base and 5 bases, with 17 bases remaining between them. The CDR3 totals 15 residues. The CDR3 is CSARASSGATYGYTF. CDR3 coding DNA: TGCAGTGCTAGAGCTTCTAGTGGGGCCACGTATGGCTACACCTTC.

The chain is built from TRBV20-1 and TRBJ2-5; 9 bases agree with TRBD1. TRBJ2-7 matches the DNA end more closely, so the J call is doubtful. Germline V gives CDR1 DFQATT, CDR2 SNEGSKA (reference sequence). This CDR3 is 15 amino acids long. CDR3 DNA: TGCAGTGCTAGAGACAGGACAGGGGTGGTCCACGAGCAGTACTTC. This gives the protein CSARDRTGVVHEQYF.

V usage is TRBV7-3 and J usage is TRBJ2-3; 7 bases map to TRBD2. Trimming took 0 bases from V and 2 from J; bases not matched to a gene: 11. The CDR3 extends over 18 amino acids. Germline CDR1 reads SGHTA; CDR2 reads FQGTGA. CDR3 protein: CASSLTPQKGLLTDTQYF. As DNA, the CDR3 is TGTGCCAGCAGCTTAACTCCTCAGAAGGGACTACTCACAGATACGCAGTATTTT.

CDR3 loop: CATSDPSLGGSSYNEQFF. CDR3 DNA sequence: TGTGCCACCAGTGATCCCTCCCTGGGGGGGAGCTCCTACAATGAGCAGTTCTTC. The rearrangement joins TRBV24-1 to TRBJ2-1, with 7 bases that match TRBD2. J gave up 0 bases and V 3 bases, and 10 bases lay outside the gene matches. The CDR3 has 18 residues. Germline values: CDR1 KGHDR, CDR2 SFDVKD.

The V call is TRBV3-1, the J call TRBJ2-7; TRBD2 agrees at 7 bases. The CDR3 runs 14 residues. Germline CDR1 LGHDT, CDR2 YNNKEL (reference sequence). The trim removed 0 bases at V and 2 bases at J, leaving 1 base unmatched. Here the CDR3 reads CASSQELATYEQYF. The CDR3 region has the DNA TGTGCCAGCAGCCAAGAACTAGCGACCTACGAGCAGTACTTC.

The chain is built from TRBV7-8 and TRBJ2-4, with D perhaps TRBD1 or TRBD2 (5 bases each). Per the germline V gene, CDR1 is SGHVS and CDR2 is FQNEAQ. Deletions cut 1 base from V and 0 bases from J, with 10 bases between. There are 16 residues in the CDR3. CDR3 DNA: TGTGCCAGCAGCTTAGAGACCGGGACAGCCAAAAACATTCAGTACTTC. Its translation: CASSLETGTAKNIQYF.

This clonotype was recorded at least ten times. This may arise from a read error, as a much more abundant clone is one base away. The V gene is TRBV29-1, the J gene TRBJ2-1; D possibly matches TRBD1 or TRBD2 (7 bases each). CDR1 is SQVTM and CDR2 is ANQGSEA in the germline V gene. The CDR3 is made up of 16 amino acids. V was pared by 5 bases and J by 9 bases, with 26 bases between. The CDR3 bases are TGCAGCGTTTACCCCAGGGGGGAGGGAGTGAGCGGTGAGCAGTTCTTC. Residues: CSVYPRGEGVSGEQFF.

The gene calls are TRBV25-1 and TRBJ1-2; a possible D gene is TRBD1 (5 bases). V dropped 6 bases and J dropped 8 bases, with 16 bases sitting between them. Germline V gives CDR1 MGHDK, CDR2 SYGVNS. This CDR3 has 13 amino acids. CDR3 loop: CASRGSGNGGYTF. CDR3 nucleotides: TGTGCCAGCAGGGGTTCAGGGAATGGGGGCTACACCTTC.

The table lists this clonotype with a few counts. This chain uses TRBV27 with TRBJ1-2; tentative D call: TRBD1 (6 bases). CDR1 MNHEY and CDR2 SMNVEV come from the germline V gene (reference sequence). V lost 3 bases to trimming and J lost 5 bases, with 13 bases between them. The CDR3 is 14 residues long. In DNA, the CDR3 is TGTGCCAGCAGTTTCCAGGGGAGTACTTATGGCTACACCTTC. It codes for CASSFQGSTYGYTF.

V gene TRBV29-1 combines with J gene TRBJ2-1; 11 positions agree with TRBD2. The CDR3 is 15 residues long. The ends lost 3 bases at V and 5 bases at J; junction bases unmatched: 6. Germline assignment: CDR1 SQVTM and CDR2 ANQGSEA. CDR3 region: CSVEGLAGGHNEQFF. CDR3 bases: TGCAGCGTTGAGGGGCTAGCGGGGGGCCACAATGAGCAGTTCTTC.

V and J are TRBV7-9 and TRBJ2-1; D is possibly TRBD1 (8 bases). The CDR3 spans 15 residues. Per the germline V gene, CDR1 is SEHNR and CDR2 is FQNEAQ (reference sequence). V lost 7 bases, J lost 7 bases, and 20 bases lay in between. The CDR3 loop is CASTGQGGSRNEQFF. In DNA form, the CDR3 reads TGTGCCAGCACCGGACAGGGAGGGTCTCGTAATGAGCAGTTCTTC.

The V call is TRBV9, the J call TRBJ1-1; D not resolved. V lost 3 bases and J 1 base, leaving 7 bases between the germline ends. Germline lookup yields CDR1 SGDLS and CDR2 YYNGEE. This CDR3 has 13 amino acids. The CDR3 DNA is TGTGCCAGCAGCGGCACCAGGAACACTGAAGCTTTCTTT. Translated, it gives CASSGTRNTEAFF.

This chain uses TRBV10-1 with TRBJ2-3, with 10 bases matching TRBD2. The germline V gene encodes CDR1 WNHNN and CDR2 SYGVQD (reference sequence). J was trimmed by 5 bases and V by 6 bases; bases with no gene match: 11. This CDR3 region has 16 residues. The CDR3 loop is CASSPTVAGGLDTQYF. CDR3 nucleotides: TGCGCCAGCAGCCCTACGGTAGCGGGAGGCCTAGATACGCAGTATTTT.

This CDR3 is CASRLRGRSTEAFF. CDR3 coding DNA: TGTGCCAGCAGGCTGCGCGGGCGGAGCACTGAAGCTTTCTTT. The chain recombines TRBV2 with TRBJ1-1; the D is unclear. The length of the CDR3 is 14 residues. V lost 6 bases and J lost 4, with 15 bases in between. In germline, CDR1 is SNHLY, CDR2 FYNNEI.

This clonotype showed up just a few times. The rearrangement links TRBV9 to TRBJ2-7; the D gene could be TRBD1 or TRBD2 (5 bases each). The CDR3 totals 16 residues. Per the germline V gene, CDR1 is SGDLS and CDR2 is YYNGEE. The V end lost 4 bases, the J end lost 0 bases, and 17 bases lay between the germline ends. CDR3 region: CASSPSGLVSSYEQYF. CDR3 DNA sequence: TGTGCCAGCAGCCCCTCGGGGCTAGTTTCCTCCTACGAGCAGTACTTC.

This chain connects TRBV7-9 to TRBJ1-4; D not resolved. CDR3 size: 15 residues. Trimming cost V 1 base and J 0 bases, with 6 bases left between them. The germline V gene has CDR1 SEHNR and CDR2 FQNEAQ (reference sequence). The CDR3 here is CASSLVTATNEKLFF. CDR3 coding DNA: TGTGCCAGCAGCTTAGTGACGGCAACTAATGAAAAACTGTTTTTT.

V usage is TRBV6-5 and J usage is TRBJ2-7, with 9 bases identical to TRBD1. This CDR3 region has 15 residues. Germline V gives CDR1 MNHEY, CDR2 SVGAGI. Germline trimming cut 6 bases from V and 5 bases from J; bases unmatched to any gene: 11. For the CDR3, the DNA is TGTGCCAGCAGGAACAGGGGGCTTGGTTCCCACGAGCAGTACTTC. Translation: CASRNRGLGSHEQYF.

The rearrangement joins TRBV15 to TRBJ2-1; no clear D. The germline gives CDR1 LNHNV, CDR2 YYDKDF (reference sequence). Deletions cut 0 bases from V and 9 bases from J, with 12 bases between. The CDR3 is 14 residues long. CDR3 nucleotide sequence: TGTGCCACCAGCAGAGATCTTGGGGTTGGTGAGCAGTTCTTC. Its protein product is CATSRDLGVGEQFF.

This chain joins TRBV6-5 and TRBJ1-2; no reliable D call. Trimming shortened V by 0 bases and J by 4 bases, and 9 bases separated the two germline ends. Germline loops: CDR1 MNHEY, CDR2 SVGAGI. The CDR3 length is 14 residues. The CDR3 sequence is CASSYSGRSYGYTF. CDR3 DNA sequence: TGTGCCAGCAGTTACTCGGGCAGATCCTATGGCTACACCTTC.

CDR3 region: CATSKNVDRKNEQFF. The CDR3 region has the DNA TGTGCCACCAGCAAGAACGTTGACAGGAAGAATGAGCAGTTCTTC. The gene calls are TRBV15 and TRBJ2-1, with D possibly being TRBD1 (6 bases). Germline CDR1 reads LNHNV; CDR2 reads YYDKDF (reference sequence). The V and J ends lost 4 bases and 7 bases respectively, with 17 bases between them. The CDR3 extends over 15 amino acids.

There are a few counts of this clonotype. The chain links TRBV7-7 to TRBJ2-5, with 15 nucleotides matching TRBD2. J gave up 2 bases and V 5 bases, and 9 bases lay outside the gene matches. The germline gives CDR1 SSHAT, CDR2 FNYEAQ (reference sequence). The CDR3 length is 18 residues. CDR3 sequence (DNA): TGTGCCAGCAGCATAGGGACTAGCGGGGGGACGAATCAAGAGACCCAGTACTTC. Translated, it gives CASSIGTSGGTNQETQYF.

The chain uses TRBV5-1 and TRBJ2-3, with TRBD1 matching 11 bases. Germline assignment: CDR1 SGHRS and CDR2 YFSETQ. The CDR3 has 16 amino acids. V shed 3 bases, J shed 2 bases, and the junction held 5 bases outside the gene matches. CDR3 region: CASSSRDRGSTDTQYF. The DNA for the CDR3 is TGCGCCAGCAGCTCGAGGGACAGGGGGTCCACAGATACGCAGTATTTT.

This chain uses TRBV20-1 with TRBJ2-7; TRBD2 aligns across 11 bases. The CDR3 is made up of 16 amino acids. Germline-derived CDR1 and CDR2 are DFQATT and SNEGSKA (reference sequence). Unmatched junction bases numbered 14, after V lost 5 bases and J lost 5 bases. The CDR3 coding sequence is TGCAGTGCTGCAATTCTCTCCTTGGGACTAGCGGACGAGCAGTACTTC. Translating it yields CSAAILSLGLADEQYF.

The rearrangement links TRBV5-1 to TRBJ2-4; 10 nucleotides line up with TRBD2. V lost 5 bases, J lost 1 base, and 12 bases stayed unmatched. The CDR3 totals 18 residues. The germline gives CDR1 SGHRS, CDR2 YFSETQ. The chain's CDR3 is CASSGSGRARWAKNIQYF. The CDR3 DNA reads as TGCGCCAGCAGTGGCAGCGGGAGGGCCCGTTGGGCCAAAAACATTCAGTACTTC. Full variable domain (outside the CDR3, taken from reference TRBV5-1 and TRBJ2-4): KAGVTQTPRYLIKTRGQQVTLSCSPISGHRSVSWYQQTPGQGLQFLFEYFSETQRNKGNFPGRFSGRQFSNSRSEMNVSTLELGDSALYLCASSGSGRARWAKNIQYFGAGTRLSVL.

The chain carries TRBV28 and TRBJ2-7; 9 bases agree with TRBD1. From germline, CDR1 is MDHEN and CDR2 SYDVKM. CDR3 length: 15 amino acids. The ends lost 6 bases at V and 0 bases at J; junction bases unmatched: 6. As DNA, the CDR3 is TGTGCCAGCAGCCTAGGGGACAGGGCCTCCTACGAGCAGTACTTC. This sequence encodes CASSLGDRASYEQYF.